Shown below are 29 T cell receptor beta chains from a single sample sequenced in a study of T cell responses to AZD1222 COVID-19 vaccine. The repertoire was sequenced with immunoSEQ multiplex PCR; TCRdb's copy has only in-frame clones and lacks some. Among under 95,000 clones listed, 70% to 90% were seen once. Sequenced material: peripheral blood, taken on day 0 of AZD1222 vaccination. These receptors were taken from an adult in good health.

V gene TRBV11-3 combines with J gene TRBJ2-1, with TRBD2 identical over 7 bases. J lost 7 bases, V lost 1 base, and 7 bases had no gene match. CDR1 SGHNT and CDR2 YENEEA come from the germline V gene. The CDR3 is 15 amino acids. DNA of the CDR3: TGTGCCAGCAGCTTAGTAGCGGGTGGGCTGAATGAGCAGTTCTTC. Translating gives CASSLVAGGLNEQFF.

This chain links TRBV19 with TRBJ2-7, with 9 bases fitting TRBD1. The CDR3 is made up of 15 amino acids. V trimming: 3 bases; J trimming: 7 bases; junction bases outside the gene matches: 10. Germline CDR1 reads LNHDA; CDR2 reads SQIVND (reference sequence). In nucleotides, the CDR3 is TGTGCCAGTAGTATTTCCGGGACAGGGACAAGGGAGCAGTACTTC. Its translation: CASSISGTGTREQYF. The variable domain in full, completed from reference TRBV19 and TRBJ2-7, reads DGGITQSPKYLFRKEGQNVTLSCEQNLNHDAMYWYRQDPGQGLRLIYYSQIVNDFQKGDIAEGYSVSREKKESFPLTVTSAQKNPTAFYLCASSISGTGTREQYFGPGTRLTVT.

This sequence joins TRBV15 and TRBJ2-1; no clear D. The CDR3 is 16 amino acids. Germline V gives CDR1 LNHNV, CDR2 YYDKDF (reference sequence). V lost 3 bases and J 4 bases, leaving 16 bases between the germline ends. The CDR3 reads CATSRENLDGYNEQFF. DNA for the CDR3: TGTGCCACCAGCAGGGAAAACTTGGACGGGTACAATGAGCAGTTCTTC.

The genes are TRBV6-6 and TRBJ2-7, with TRBD2 identical over 16 bases. Germline V lookup: CDR1 MNHNY, CDR2 SVGAGI (reference sequence). CDR3 size: 20 residues. With 6 bases clipped from V and 0 bases from J, the junction kept 14 bases outside the gene matches. CDR3 nucleotide sequence: TGTGCCAGCAGCCCGCCCCCCGGGACTAGCGGGAGGGCCATCTCCTACGAGCAGTACTTC. Its protein product is CASSPPPGTSGRAISYEQYF.

The chain is built from TRBV5-6 and TRBJ1-5, with no clear D. V lost 0 bases and J lost 0, with 7 bases in between. The CDR3 is made up of 15 amino acids. Germline CDR1 and CDR2: SGHDT and YYEEEE. CDR3 bases: TGTGCCAGCAGCTTGGCCGGGGTTAGCAATCAGCCCCAGCATTTT. It yields the protein CASSLAGVSNQPQHF. Looking up the rest from reference TRBV5-6 and TRBJ1-5 gives the full variable domain: DAGVTQSPTHLIKTRGQQVTLRCSPKSGHDTVSWYQQALGQGPQFIFQYYEEEERQRGNFPDRFSGHQFPNYSSELNVNALLLGDSALYLCASSLAGVSNQPQHFGDGTRLSIL.

The gene calls are TRBV7-2 and TRBJ2-2; 8 bases align to TRBD2. Per germline, CDR1 SGHTA and CDR2 FQGNSA. The CDR3 is made up of 15 amino acids. The ends lost 6 bases at V and 6 bases at J; junction bases unmatched: 9. The CDR3 nucleotides read TGTGCCAGCAGTGTTTGGGCGGGAGGTTCCGGGGAGCTGTTTTTT. Its protein product is CASSVWAGGSGELFF.

This clone was seen a single time. V is TRBV12-3 or TRBV12-4 and J is TRBJ2-7; a possible D gene is TRBD1 (5 bases). This CDR3 has 13 amino acids. V gave up 2 bases and J gave up 5 bases, with 10 bases separating them. CDR3 protein: CASSLRQGHEQYF. In nucleotides, the CDR3 is TGTGCCAGCAGTTTACGTCAGGGTCACGAGCAGTACTTC.

This clone was counted a few times. The rearrangement links TRBV18 to TRBJ2-2; 11 bases line up with TRBD2. CDR1 KGHSH and CDR2 LQKENI come from the germline V gene. Losses at the gene ends were 7 bases for V and 4 bases for J; bases not matched to a gene: 11. This CDR3 region has 17 residues. The CDR3 nucleotides read TGTGCCAGCTTGGCCGGGACTAGCGGACGAGGCACCGGGGAGCTGTTTTTT. Protein sequence: CASLAGTSGRGTGELFF.

The rearrangement links TRBV27 to TRBJ2-7; D assignment may be TRBD1 or TRBD2 (6 bases each). V lost 3 bases to trimming and J lost 5 bases, with 17 bases between them. The CDR3 sequence is 15 residues long. CDR1 and CDR2 from the germline V gene are MNHEY and SMNVEV (reference sequence). The CDR3 loop reads CASSLEGDLNDEQYF. Here the CDR3 DNA reads TGTGCCAGCAGTTTGGAGGGGGATCTTAACGACGAGCAGTACTTC.

This chain joins TRBV12-3 or TRBV12-4 and TRBJ1-2; D is unclear. The CDR3 has 12 residues. V shed 6 bases and J shed 8 bases, with 13 bases lying between them. The DNA of the CDR3 is TGTGCCAGCAGCTTTAACTCGATAGGCTACACCTTC. This translates into CASSFNSIGYTF.

The rearrangement links TRBV7-2 to TRBJ2-7; unclear D gene. The CDR3 has 14 amino acids. CDR1 SGHTA and CDR2 FQGNSA come from the germline V gene. Trimming pared 2 bases from V and 2 bases from J, leaving 10 bases between. DNA of the CDR3: TGTGCCAGCAGCTTATTGGCCAACACCTACGAGCAGTACTTC. Residues: CASSLLANTYEQYF.

This sequence joins TRBV2 and TRBJ1-5; 7 bases match TRBD1. The V and J ends lost 6 bases and 1 base, in that order; junction bases with no gene match: 9. Per the germline V gene, CDR1 is SNHLY and CDR2 is FYNNEI. The CDR3 is made up of 16 amino acids. CDR3 bases: TGTGCCAGCAGCGGCAGGGGGGCGCGGAGCAATCAGCCCCAGCATTTT. Protein sequence: CASSGRGARSNQPQHF. Supplemented by reference TRBV2 and TRBJ1-5, the full variable domain reads EPEVTQTPSHQVTQMGQEVILRCVPISNHLYFYWYRQILGQKVEFLVSFYNNEISEKSEIFDDQFSVERPDGSNFTLKIRSTKLEDSAMYFCASSGRGARSNQPQHFGDGTRLSIL.

This clone was detected once. The chain combines TRBV11-2 with TRBJ2-5, with unresolved D. Trimming left V 5 bases short and J 5 bases short, with 9 bases between. CDR1 is SGHAT, CDR2 FQNNGV, per germline. The CDR3 loop spans 12 amino acids. The CDR3 DNA follows: TGTGCCAGCAGCCCGGGTCGGGAGACCCAGTACTTC. Its translation: CASSPGRETQYF.

This clone was detected once. The chain recombines TRBV6-2 or TRBV6-3 with TRBJ2-2, with 14 bases that match TRBD2. The CDR3 is 16 amino acids. Germline V gives CDR1 MNHEY, CDR2 SVGEGT. With 5 bases clipped from V and 7 bases from J, the junction kept 6 bases outside the gene matches. In DNA, the CDR3 is TGTGCCAGCAGTCGATGGACTAGCGGGAGGCTCGGGGAGCTGTTTTTT. Protein product: CASSRWTSGRLGELFF.

The V gene is TRBV6-5, the J gene TRBJ2-1; TRBD2 is a possible D gene (6 bases). Trimming left V 2 bases short and J 2 bases short, with 10 bases between. This CDR3 has 15 residues. Germline V gene sequence: CDR1 MNHEY, CDR2 SVGAGI. CDR3 bases: TGTGCCAGCAGTTACACGGGACTGCCCTACAATGAGCAGTTCTTC. Residues: CASSYTGLPYNEQFF.

This clone occurred a few times. The gene calls are TRBV5-1 and TRBJ1-4; D remains ambiguous. Trimming took 3 bases from V and 0 from J, leaving 15 bases between them. Germline V CDR1 and CDR2: SGHRS, YFSETQ. The length of the CDR3 is 17 residues. The CDR3, as DNA: TGCGCCAGCAGCTGGCCCCTAAATGAGACAACTAATGAAAAACTGTTTTTT. As protein: CASSWPLNETTNEKLFF.

The chain combines TRBV7-3 with TRBJ1-1; weak D call: TRBD1 (5 bases). CDR3 length equals 13 residues. Germline V CDR1 and CDR2: SGHTA, FQGTGA. V shed 4 bases and J shed 9 bases, with 15 bases lying between them. The CDR3 protein is CASSSSVGVKAFF. The CDR3 region has the DNA TGTGCCAGCAGCTCGAGCGTGGGGGTCAAAGCTTTCTTT.

The chain uses TRBV6-5 and TRBJ2-7; 10 bases match TRBD2. CDR1 MNHEY and CDR2 SVGAGI come from the germline V gene. V was pared by 0 bases and J by 4 bases, with 6 bases of the junction left unmatched. The CDR3 covers 16 residues. CDR3 bases: TGTGCCAGCAGTTACTCGAGAGCGGGAGGGCCGTACGAGCAGTACTTC. Protein product: CASSYSRAGGPYEQYF.

This sequence joins TRBV12-5 and TRBJ1-4; TRBD1 matches 12 bases. CDR3 length equals 19 residues. J lost 0 bases, V lost 1 base, and 6 bases had no gene match. Germline V gene data show CDR1 as LGHNT and CDR2 as FRNRAP. The CDR3: CASGLARDRGPATNEKLFF. CDR3 bases: TGTGCTAGTGGTTTGGCCCGGGACAGGGGGCCTGCAACTAATGAAAAACTGTTTTTT.

The V gene is TRBV6-5, the J gene TRBJ1-1, with 7 bases that match TRBD1. The CDR3 sequence is 15 residues long. The junction had 12 bases not matched to a gene; V was cut back by 10 bases and J by 1 base. CDR1 is MNHEY and CDR2 is SVGAGI in the germline V gene. The CDR3 sequence: CATVTRGQGNTEAFF. The CDR3 DNA reads TGTGCCACCGTTACAAGGGGGCAAGGGAACACTGAAGCTTTCTTT.

This clone has just one count. The CDR3 nucleotides are TGTGCCAGCAGCCCGGGGACTAGCATCACAGATACGCAGTATTTT. Protein: CASSPGTSITDTQYF. J is TRBJ2-3 and V is TRBV7-9, with TRBD2 identical over 9 bases. The CDR3 contains 15 residues. J gave up 2 bases and V 5 bases, and 5 bases lay outside the gene matches. CDR1 SEHNR and CDR2 FQNEAQ come from the germline V gene (reference sequence).

V and J are TRBV29-1 and TRBJ1-2; perhaps TRBD1 as D (6 bases). V gave up 7 bases and J gave up 6 bases, with 21 bases separating them. CDR1 is SQVTM and CDR2 is ANQGSEA in the germline V gene. This CDR3 is 14 amino acids long. CDR3 loop: CSAPRDTHLNGYTF. As DNA, the CDR3 is TGCAGCGCCCCTCGGGACACCCACCTGAATGGCTACACCTTC.

The V and J genes are TRBV19 and TRBJ2-2, with 9 bases matching TRBD1. The junction had 5 bases not matched to a gene; V was cut back by 6 bases and J by 6 bases. Germline V gene sequence: CDR1 LNHDA, CDR2 SQIVND (reference sequence). This CDR3 is built from 14 residues. Here the CDR3 DNA reads TGTGCCAGTAGCCAGACAGGGGGTTCCGGGGAGCTGTTTTTT. Its translation: CASSQTGGSGELFF.

This clone was seen only a few times. The chain carries TRBV7-2 and TRBJ2-3; 7 nucleotides match TRBD2. V was pared by 2 bases and J by 0 bases, with 2 bases of the junction left unmatched. CDR3 length: 15 amino acids. Germline assignment: CDR1 SGHTA and CDR2 FQGNSA. The DNA for the CDR3 is TGTGCCAGCAGCTTACAGCGGGGAAGCACAGATACGCAGTATTTT. This sequence encodes CASSLQRGSTDTQYF.

This clone was observed a handful of times. The V and J genes are TRBV5-1 and TRBJ2-1; 14 bases match TRBD2. Trimming at V came to 3 bases and at J to 7 bases, leaving 6 bases not matched to a gene. CDR1 is SGHRS and CDR2 is YFSETQ in the germline V gene. The CDR3 is 16 residues long. The CDR3 DNA is TGCGCCAGCAGCTGGGGCGGGACTAGCGGGAGAAATGAGCAGTTCTTC. Residues: CASSWGGTSGRNEQFF. Supplemented by reference TRBV5-1 and TRBJ2-1, the full variable domain reads KAGVTQTPRYLIKTRGQQVTLSCSPISGHRSVSWYQQTPGQGLQFLFEYFSETQRNKGNFPGRFSGRQFSNSRSEMNVSTLELGDSALYLCASSWGGTSGRNEQFFGPGTRLTVL.

Written as DNA, the CDR3 is TGTGCCAGCAGCGCGAGCCTCCCAGGATTCAGGGCGTTGGGAAACACCATATATTTT. Amino acid sequence: CASSASLPGFRALGNTIYF. The rearrangement links TRBV21-1 to TRBJ1-3; the D call in the table, TRBD1, was not verified against the DNA. TRBV21-1 is termed a pseudogene. This CDR3 comprises 19 residues.

V is TRBV27 and J is TRBJ2-7; 7 bases are a match to TRBD1. Germline CDR1 reads MNHEY; CDR2 reads SMNVEV (reference sequence). With V trimmed by 6 bases and J by 6 bases, 8 bases remained unmatched. The CDR3 is made up of 13 amino acids. The CDR3 protein is CASRTQDRLEQYF. The CDR3 DNA follows: TGTGCCAGCAGAACTCAGGACAGGCTCGAGCAGTACTTC.

V gene TRBV5-4 combines with J gene TRBJ2-7; 8 bases are a match to TRBD2. In germline, CDR1 is SGHNT, CDR2 YYREEE (reference sequence). After removal of 4 bases from V and 6 bases from J, the junction contained 6 bases not matched to a gene. The CDR3 consists of 13 residues. The CDR3 sequence is CASSPGRAPEQYF. The CDR3 region has the DNA TGTGCCAGCAGCCCCGGGAGGGCTCCCGAGCAGTACTTC.

This chain links TRBV5-3 with TRBJ2-7, with TRBD1 identical over 9 bases. TRBV5-3 is known as an ORF, though its function is uncertain. CDR3 length: 14 residues. The V gene end was trimmed by 1 base and the J gene end by 3 bases; junction bases not matched to a gene: 2. CDR3 DNA: TGTGCCAGAAGCTTGTTGGACAGGGGCTACGAGCAGTACTTC. It encodes CARSLLDRGYEQYF.